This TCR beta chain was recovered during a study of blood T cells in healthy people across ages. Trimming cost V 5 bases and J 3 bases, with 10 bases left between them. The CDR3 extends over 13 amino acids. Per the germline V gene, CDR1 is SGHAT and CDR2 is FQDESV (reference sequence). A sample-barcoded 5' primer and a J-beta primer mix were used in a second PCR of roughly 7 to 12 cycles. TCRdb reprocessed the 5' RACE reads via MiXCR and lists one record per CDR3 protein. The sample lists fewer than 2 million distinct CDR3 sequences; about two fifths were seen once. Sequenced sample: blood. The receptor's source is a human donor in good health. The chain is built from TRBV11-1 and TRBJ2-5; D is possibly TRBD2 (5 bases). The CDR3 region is CASSRTVEETQYF. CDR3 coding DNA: TGTGCCAGCAGCCGGACTGTTGAAGAGACCCAGTACTTC.